The 27 T cell receptor beta chains presented below share a single source sample, sequenced in a study of blood T cell repertoires in COVID-19. Generated by immunoSEQ multiplex PCR, the TCRdb table keeps only in-frame clones and is missing some. The table lists about 39,000 clones, roughly 92% of them singletons. Sequenced sample: peripheral blood. The receptors stem from a man aged 50-59 years with active COVID-19.

In DNA form, the CDR3 reads TGTGCCAGCTCACCAGTCAGTTCGAACACTGAAGCTTTCTTT. This encodes CASSPVSSNTEAFF. V is TRBV18 and J is TRBJ1-1; D is ambiguous. Trimming took off 2 bases at V and 1 base at J, with 8 bases between the two ends. There are 14 residues in the CDR3. CDR1 is KGHSH, CDR2 LQKENI, per germline. The full variable domain, its missing parts supplied by reference TRBV18 and TRBJ1-1, is NAGVMQNPRHLVRRRGQEARLRCSPMKGHSHVYWYRQLPEEGLKFMVYLQKENIIDESGMPKERFSAEFPKEGPSILRIQQVVRGDSAAYFCASSPVSSNTEAFFGQGTRLTVV.

In its sample, this clone was seen a few times. The gene calls are TRBV24-1 and TRBJ2-3; D is unresolved. V gave up 9 bases and J gave up 0 bases, with 15 bases separating them. CDR3 length equals 15 residues. Germline V gene sequence: CDR1 KGHDR, CDR2 SFDVKD. The CDR3 region has the DNA TGTGCCACCTCGAACAGCCTTTCAAGCACAGATACGCAGTATTTT. As protein: CATSNSLSSTDTQYF.

The V gene is TRBV6-5, the J gene TRBJ2-2, with 7 bases aligning to TRBD2. Losses at the gene ends were 6 bases for V and 5 bases for J; bases not matched to a gene: 9. Per germline, CDR1 MNHEY and CDR2 SVGAGI. The CDR3 length is 15 residues. The CDR3 DNA is TGTGCCAGCAGCTGGCGGGAGTCTAGTACCGGGGAGCTGTTTTTT. This gives the protein CASSWRESSTGELFF.

The CDR3 is CASSFRLNTGELFF. The CDR3 bases are TGTGCCAGCAGTTTCCGGTTGAACACCGGGGAGCTGTTTTTT. J is TRBJ2-2 and V is TRBV2; D not resolved. Germline V gene lookup returns CDR1 SNHLY and CDR2 FYNNEI. There are 14 residues in the CDR3. Between the trimmed V and J ends, which lost 5 bases and 1 base, there was a span of 8 bases. Using reference TRBV2 and TRBJ2-2 for the parts outside the CDR3, the full variable domain is EPEVTQTPSHQVTQMGQEVILRCVPISNHLYFYWYRQILGQKVEFLVSFYNNEISEKSEIFDDQFSVERPDGSNFTLKIRSTKLEDSAMYFCASSFRLNTGELFFGEGSRLTVL.

The chain joins TRBV4-3 to TRBJ1-6; 11 bases line up with TRBD1. Losses at the gene ends were 0 bases for V and 6 bases for J; bases not matched to a gene: 7. This CDR3 region has 18 residues. The germline V gene encodes CDR1 LGHNA and CDR2 YSLEER. CDR3 DNA sequence: TGCGCCAGCAGCCAAGATACCGGACAGGGGGCCCTTAATTCACCCCTCCACTTT. Its translation is CASSQDTGQGALNSPLHF.

The V call is TRBV2, the J call TRBJ2-1; D perhaps matches TRBD2 (6 bases). Germline CDR1 SNHLY, CDR2 FYNNEI. V was clipped by 1 base and J by 10 bases, with 14 bases between them. The CDR3 is 14 amino acids. DNA for the CDR3: TGTGCCAGCAGTGAAGGTTTTGCTAGCGCCGAGCAGTTCTTC. Its translation: CASSEGFASAEQFF. Looking up the rest from reference TRBV2 and TRBJ2-1 gives the full variable domain: EPEVTQTPSHQVTQMGQEVILRCVPISNHLYFYWYRQILGQKVEFLVSFYNNEISEKSEIFDDQFSVERPDGSNFTLKIRSTKLEDSAMYFCASSEGFASAEQFFGPGTRLTVL.

This clone occurred once. The chain recombines TRBV6-2 or TRBV6-3 with TRBJ2-5, with D perhaps TRBD1 (5 bases). The V end was cut by 5 bases, the J end by 0 bases, with 7 bases between. Per the germline V gene, CDR1 is MNHEY and CDR2 is SVGEGT. This CDR3 is 13 amino acids long. The CDR3 reads CASSRQYQETQYF. CDR3 nucleotides: TGTGCCAGCAGTCGACAGTACCAAGAGACCCAGTACTTC.

This sequence joins TRBV25-1 and TRBJ1-1; no clear D gene. The CDR3 has 13 residues. The germline CDR1 and CDR2 sequences are MGHDK and SYGVNS. With 2 bases removed from V and 11 bases from J, the gap between germline ends came to 15 bases. The CDR3: CASSELGERRAFF. CDR3 DNA sequence: TGTGCCAGCAGTGAACTCGGGGAAAGAAGGGCTTTCTTT.

This chain links TRBV27 with TRBJ2-2; weak D call: TRBD2 (5 bases). Germline values: CDR1 MNHEY, CDR2 SMNVEV (reference sequence). V was trimmed by 3 bases and J by 7 bases, leaving 15 bases between them. The CDR3 totals 15 residues. As DNA, the CDR3 is TGTGCCAGCAGTTTTAGGCCACGGGGAGACGGGGAGCTGTTTTTT. Protein: CASSFRPRGDGELFF.

The V gene is TRBV12-5, the J gene TRBJ1-1; D gene uncertain. The CDR3 has 12 residues. Trimming stripped 7 bases from V and 2 bases from J, with 8 bases between. Looked up from germline, CDR1 is LGHNT and CDR2 is FRNRAP. CDR3 sequence reads: CASALLNTEAFF. CDR3 sequence (DNA): TGTGCTAGTGCTCTGTTAAACACTGAAGCTTTCTTT.

This CDR3 is CASSSDRTHEQYF. CDR3 bases: TGTGCCAGCAGCTCGGACCGGACTCACGAGCAGTACTTC. J is TRBJ2-7 and V is TRBV7-2; weak D call: TRBD2 (5 bases). The CDR3 contains 13 residues. Trimming shortened V by 4 bases and J by 5 bases, and 12 bases separated the two germline ends. Germline V gene sequence: CDR1 SGHTA, CDR2 FQGNSA. The full variable domain, with the rest looked up from reference TRBV7-2 and TRBJ2-7, is GAGVSQSPSNKVTEKGKDVELRCDPISGHTALYWYRQSLGQGLEFLIYFQGNSAPDKSGLPSDRFSAERTGGSVSTLTIQRTQQEDSAVYLCASSSDRTHEQYFGPGTRLTVT.

The chain uses TRBV5-1 and TRBJ1-2; 10 positions agree with TRBD1. CDR1 is SGHRS and CDR2 is YFSETQ in the germline V gene. V was pared by 5 bases and J by 6 bases, with 4 bases of the junction left unmatched. There are 13 residues in the CDR3. CDR3 sequence: CASRFGTGDGYTF. The CDR3 DNA reads as TGCGCCAGCAGGTTCGGGACAGGGGATGGCTACACCTTC. The variable domain in full, with the rest retrieved from reference TRBV5-1 and TRBJ1-2, is KAGVTQTPRYLIKTRGQQVTLSCSPISGHRSVSWYQQTPGQGLQFLFEYFSETQRNKGNFPGRFSGRQFSNSRSEMNVSTLELGDSALYLCASRFGTGDGYTFGSGTRLTVV.

V gene TRBV9 combines with J gene TRBJ2-3, with 7 bases aligning to TRBD1. Trimming took 4 bases from V and 1 from J; bases not matched to a gene: 9. This CDR3 has 16 amino acids. Germline CDR1 SGDLS, CDR2 YYNGEE. The DNA for the CDR3 is TGTGCCAGCAGCCCCCCAAGCCAGGGGGGCACAGATACGCAGTATTTT. Translated, it gives CASSPPSQGGTDTQYF.

The chain carries TRBV6-5 and TRBJ2-7; D gene unclear. V shed 0 bases and J shed 3 bases, with 12 bases lying between them. Germline-derived CDR1 and CDR2 are MNHEY and SVGAGI. The CDR3 is 15 amino acids. CDR3 residues: CASSYSMARFYEQYF. The CDR3, as DNA: TGTGCCAGCAGTTACTCGATGGCCAGGTTCTACGAGCAGTACTTC.

The rearrangement joins TRBV7-2 to TRBJ2-5; 14 positions match TRBD2. Trimming cost V 5 bases and J 12 bases; bases outside gene matches: 14. There are 16 residues in the CDR3. Germline values: CDR1 SGHTA, CDR2 FQGNSA. The CDR3 DNA follows: TGTGCCAGCAGCCCAAGGACTAGCGGGGGGACCCTCTCAAAGTACTTC. Its translation: CASSPRTSGGTLSKYF.

V usage is TRBV7-9 and J usage is TRBJ2-7; 8 bases line up with TRBD2. V was pared by 3 bases and J by 0 bases, with 4 bases of the junction left unmatched. Germline-derived CDR1 and CDR2 are SEHNR and FQNEAQ (reference sequence). This CDR3 is 15 amino acids long. CDR3 bases: TGTGCCAGCAGCTTGTCGGGGGGGGCCTCCTACGAGCAGTACTTC. Residues: CASSLSGGASYEQYF.

The J gene is TRBJ2-3, the V gene TRBV4-3, with 8 bases aligning to TRBD1. Germline values: CDR1 LGHNA, CDR2 YSLEER. This CDR3 region has 18 residues. With V trimmed by 3 bases and J by 2 bases, 13 bases remained unmatched. This CDR3 is CASSQVDRARYVTDTQYF. CDR3 nucleotides: TGCGCCAGCAGCCAGGTGGACAGGGCGAGATATGTCACAGATACGCAGTATTTT.

The V call is TRBV5-1, the J call TRBJ1-2; TRBD1 agrees at 8 bases. After removal of 0 bases from V and 6 bases from J, the junction contained 10 bases not matched to a gene. The CDR3 spans 16 residues. Germline-derived CDR1 and CDR2 are SGHRS and YFSETQ. The CDR3 here is CASSLGAAGGADGYTF. CDR3 coding DNA: TGCGCCAGCAGCTTGGGGGCGGCAGGGGGCGCAGATGGCTACACCTTC.

The chain combines TRBV11-2 with TRBJ2-7, with D possibly TRBD2 on 6 matching bases. This CDR3 region has 15 residues. Germline V gives CDR1 SGHAT, CDR2 FQNNGV. V lost 4 bases and J lost 6, with 19 bases in between. CDR3 sequence reads: CASSSPTSSRGEQYF. CDR3 in DNA: TGTGCCAGCAGCTCGCCGACTAGTAGTAGAGGCGAGCAGTACTTC.

The V and J genes are TRBV5-8 and TRBJ1-2; D not certain. Germline V lookup: CDR1 SGHTS, CDR2 YDEGEE. The ends were cut back, 0 bases at V and 0 bases at J, with 6 bases in the middle. The CDR3 totals 14 residues. CDR3: CASSLVAANYGYTF. The CDR3 DNA is TGTGCCAGCAGCTTGGTGGCAGCTAACTATGGCTACACCTTC.

The table lists this clone with a few counts. This chain links TRBV7-2 with TRBJ1-2, with a tentative D call TRBD1 (5 bases). The CDR3 extends over 13 amino acids. V was trimmed by 5 bases and J by 3 bases, leaving 10 bases between them. Germline lookup yields CDR1 SGHTA and CDR2 FQGNSA. CDR3 protein: CASSVDRYYGYTF. The CDR3 DNA follows: TGTGCCAGCAGCGTAGACAGATACTATGGCTACACCTTC.

This rearrangement joins TRBV10-3 to TRBJ1-5; 8 bases match TRBD1. The CDR3 length is 14 residues. V was pared by 4 bases and J by 8 bases, with 7 bases of the junction left unmatched. Germline lookup yields CDR1 ENHRY and CDR2 SYGVKD. In DNA, the CDR3 is TGTGCCATCAGTGGAGGGACAGGAGGAGAGCCCCAGCATTTT. Residues: CAISGGTGGEPQHF.

Concerning this clone: At one boundary the junction diverges from the germline segment, which might be a read error. This sequence joins TRBV7-8 and TRBJ2-3; 9 bases line up with TRBD2. The CDR3 totals 12 residues. The germline CDR1 and CDR2 sequences are SGHVS and FQNEAQ. CDR3 nucleotides: TGTGCCAGCAGCCAGATAGCGGGAGAGTTCGTTTTT. Protein sequence: CASSQIAGEFVF.

V is TRBV4-3 and J is TRBJ2-3, with TRBD2 matching 16 bases. The CDR3 length is 20 residues. V trimming: 4 bases; J trimming: 0 bases; junction bases outside the gene matches: 10. Looked up from germline, CDR1 is LGHNA and CDR2 is YSLEER. CDR3 sequence: CASSRNPGLAGGLSTDTQYF. The CDR3 coding sequence is TGCGCCAGCAGCCGGAATCCGGGACTAGCGGGGGGGCTGAGCACAGATACGCAGTATTTT.

The V gene is TRBV6-5, the J gene TRBJ1-6, with D tentatively TRBD1 (5 bases). CDR3 size: 15 residues. The V and J ends lost 2 bases and 6 bases respectively, with 11 bases between them. Per germline, CDR1 MNHEY and CDR2 SVGAGI. CDR3 amino acids: CASSYDAGGNSPLHF. CDR3 nucleotides: TGTGCCAGCAGTTACGACGCCGGGGGTAATTCACCCCTCCACTTT.

The rearrangement joins TRBV9 to TRBJ1-2; TRBD1 might be the D (5 bases). Trimming pared 6 bases from V and 2 bases from J, leaving 8 bases between. The CDR3 has 12 residues. In germline, CDR1 is SGDLS, CDR2 YYNGEE. CDR3 residues: CASNQGNYGYTF. CDR3 DNA sequence: TGTGCCAGCAACCAGGGAAACTATGGCTACACCTTC.

This rearrangement joins TRBV24-1 to TRBJ2-3, with 8 bases aligning to TRBD1. The V gene's germline CDR1 is KGHDR and CDR2 SFDVKD. This CDR3 region has 16 residues. J was trimmed by 0 bases and V by 2 bases; bases with no gene match: 3. This CDR3 reads CATSDSTGVSTDTQYF. CDR3 nucleotide sequence: TGTGCCACCAGTGATTCGACAGGGGTTAGCACAGATACGCAGTATTTT.